This paragraph covers one T cell receptor (beta chain) sequence. Its antigen is not identified. This sample was taken from a study of shared clonotypes between healthy human individuals. Study-level points and caveats: The study sampled only blood, and tissue repertoires likely differ.

Deep level was the assay's run setting. How the authors handled the data: ImmunoSEQ gave junction-only sequences without quality scores, so filtering differed. Repertoires were generated with immunoSEQ multiplex PCR, while TCRdb's copy carries only in-frame clones and drops some. V, J and clone size reflect that table, while D and trimming were determined from the DNA. The sample lists about 490,000 clones, over 60% occurring once. The healthy adult donors were HIV-negative and reported no recent acute infections or vaccinations. With 4 bases removed from V and 8 bases from J, the gap between germline ends came to 15 bases. This CDR3 is built from 14 residues. CDR1 is LNHDA and CDR2 is SQIVND in the germline V gene (reference sequence).

The TCR originated in a woman in her forties in good health. Some clones in this sample may be carry-over from other donors' samples. What was sequenced was PBMCs. The rearrangement joins TRBV19 to TRBJ1-5; D not resolved. The DNA for the CDR3 is TGTGCCAGTAGTACCTCGGAGGAGCCGGAGCCCCAGCATTTT. Translating it yields CASSTSEEPEPQHF.